This T cell receptor beta chain is from a study of early T cells in non-severe SARS-CoV-2 infection. The study's findings and limits: The study's VDJdb matching favored anti-spike CD8 responses and missed private and CD4 specificities.

Tagging with unique molecular identifiers was applied to individual cDNA molecules. TCRdb reprocessed the 5' RACE reads with MiXCR, giving one entry per CDR3 protein. The sample has about 26,000 distinct CDR3 sequences; under 5% are singletons. This clonotype was observed many times. Its target is unknown. This TCR came from an adult who was a healthcare worker with PCR-confirmed SARS-CoV-2 infection or an uninfected control (not recorded which). The specimen was whole blood.

CDR3 sequence reads: CASSYRPGSGANVLTF. The CDR3 DNA reads as TGTGCCAGCAGTTACCGCCCAGGCTCTGGGGCCAACGTCCTGACTTTC. The chain employs TRBV6-5 and TRBJ2-6, with no clear D. CDR1 MNHEY and CDR2 SVGAGI come from the germline V gene. The CDR3 is 16 amino acids. V dropped 2 bases and J dropped 0 bases, with 8 bases sitting between them.